The next 18 T cell receptor beta chains were all read from a single sample in a study of breast tumors, draining lymph nodes, adjacent tissues. One entry per CDR3 protein results from TCRdb running MiXCR on the multiplex PCR reads. The sample yields 200,000 or so distinct CDR3 sequences, 31% seen once. Samples came from axillary lymph nodes draining the breast cancer. The sample consisted of axillary lymph node tissue. These TCRs come from a female donor with breast cancer. Some clones in this sample may be carry-over from other donors' samples.

About this clonotype itself: The junction departs from the called germline gene at one end, perhaps through a read error. The chain couples TRBV5-1 to TRBJ2-1; 8 positions match TRBD1. Germline lookup yields CDR1 SGHRS and CDR2 YFSETQ. CDR3 length: 14 amino acids. The chain's CDR3 is CASSWDRLYNERFF. For the CDR3, the DNA is TGCGCCAGCAGCTGGGACAGGCTCTACAATGAGCGGTTCTTC.

To note about this clonotype: Germline and junction disagree at one end, which may indicate a read error. V gene TRBV6-6 combines with J gene TRBJ1-1; 7 nucleotides agree with TRBD1. The germline gives CDR1 MNHNY, CDR2 SVGAGI (reference sequence). This CDR3 contains 13 residues. CDR3 region: CASNDRENTEASF. CDR3 nucleotide sequence: TGTGCCAGCAACGACAGGGAAAACACTGAAGCTTCCTTT.

Many counts were recorded for this clonotype. The chain links TRBV6-1 to TRBJ1-3, with D uncertain. CDR1 is MNHNS and CDR2 is SASEGT in the germline V gene. The V and J ends lost 5 bases and 1 base respectively, with 12 bases between them. The CDR3 has 15 residues. CDR3 residues: CASSPRERSGNTIYF. The CDR3 coding sequence is TGTGCCAGCAGTCCCCGCGAACGGTCTGGAAACACCATATATTTT.

This clonotype appeared a few times. A much larger clone is a single base away; this may be a read error. The genes are TRBV11-2 and TRBJ2-7; TRBD2 aligns across 7 bases. The V gene's germline CDR1 is SGHAT and CDR2 FQNNGV. This CDR3 has 16 residues. V was clipped by 5 bases and J by 5 bases; unmatched bases: 15. CDR3 sequence: CASSLIGSAGDDEQYF. The DNA for the CDR3 is TGTGCCAGCAGCCTCATAGGGAGTGCGGGGGACGACGAGCAGTACTTC.

The J gene is TRBJ1-2, the V gene TRBV30; possibly TRBD1 for D (5 bases). V lost 0 bases and J 7 bases, leaving 12 bases between the germline ends. CDR1 is GTSNPN, CDR2 SVGIG, per germline (reference sequence). This CDR3 has 13 amino acids. DNA for the CDR3: TGTGCCTGGAGTGTAGGGCAGGGTGGTGGCTACACCTTC. This sequence encodes CAWSVGQGGGYTF.

V and J are TRBV2 and TRBJ1-5; D remains unclear. V was trimmed by 4 bases and J by 4 bases, leaving 11 bases between them. The CDR3 has 14 residues. Germline lookup yields CDR1 SNHLY and CDR2 FYNNEI. The CDR3 coding sequence is TGTGCCAGCAGTGTCAGCAACCTTAATCAGCCCCAGCATTTT. Protein: CASSVSNLNQPQHF.

There are many counts of this clonotype. The chain uses TRBV20-1 and TRBJ2-5; 12 bases fit TRBD2. Unmatched junction bases numbered 10, after V lost 6 bases and J lost 5 bases. CDR1 DFQATT and CDR2 SNEGSKA come from the germline V gene (reference sequence). The CDR3 covers 15 residues. CDR3: CSAHALAGGMETQYF. DNA for the CDR3: TGCAGTGCCCACGCTCTAGCGGGGGGGATGGAGACCCAGTACTTC.

This clonotype was detected ten times or more. The rearrangement links TRBV15 to TRBJ2-5, with 10 bases fitting TRBD2. The CDR3 covers 15 residues. J gave up 2 bases and V 8 bases, and 8 bases lay outside the gene matches. CDR1 is LNHNV and CDR2 is YYDKDF in the germline V gene (reference sequence). CDR3 coding DNA: TGTGCCACCTTAGGCAGGACTAGCGGACAAGAGACCCAGTACTTC. Translating gives CATLGRTSGQETQYF.

This clonotype was detected ten times or more. This chain joins TRBV28 and TRBJ2-1, with 15 positions matching TRBD2. Germline lookup yields CDR1 MDHEN and CDR2 SYDVKM. The V gene end was trimmed by 6 bases and the J gene end by 7 bases; junction bases not matched to a gene: 4. This CDR3 has 15 amino acids. CDR3 in DNA: TGTGCCAGCAGCCCGGGACTAGCGGGAGGAAATGAGCAGTTCTTC. Its translation is CASSPGLAGGNEQFF.

Note on this clonotype: One junction end disagrees with the germline gene, perhaps due to a read error. The DNA of the CDR3 is TGTACCAGCAGGGACAGGGCGGCTCAGCCCCAGCATTTT. It translates to CTSRDRAAQPQHF. The chain combines TRBV6-2 or TRBV6-3 with TRBJ1-5; 9 positions agree with TRBD1. Germline V gives CDR1 MNHEY, CDR2 SVGEGT. This CDR3 comprises 13 residues.

This clonotype was counted many times. The chain links TRBV5-1 to TRBJ1-2, with TRBD1 identical over 7 bases. CDR1 is SGHRS, CDR2 YFSETQ, per germline. The CDR3 sequence is 14 residues long. The trim removed 3 bases at V and 6 bases at J, leaving 8 bases unmatched. The CDR3 DNA is TGCGCCAGCAGCTCGCGACCAGGGGGGGATGGCTACACCTTC. It is translated as CASSSRPGGDGYTF.

This chain joins TRBV5-6 and TRBJ1-5, with D possibly being TRBD1 (6 bases). Per the germline V gene, CDR1 is SGHDT and CDR2 is YYEEEE. V was pared by 2 bases and J by 7 bases, with 25 bases between. This CDR3 has 18 residues. CDR3 sequence: CASSFGTTGYTIGQPQHF. The CDR3 DNA sequence: TGTGCCAGCAGCTTCGGGACTACAGGGTACACTATCGGCCAGCCCCAGCATTTT. Full variable domain (missing parts from reference TRBV5-6 and TRBJ1-5): DAGVTQSPTHLIKTRGQQVTLRCSPKSGHDTVSWYQQALGQGPQFIFQYYEEEERQRGNFPDRFSGHQFPNYSSELNVNALLLGDSALYLCASSFGTTGYTIGQPQHFGDGTRLSIL.

This clonotype came up many times. A much larger clone sits a single nucleotide away, making a read error possible. The rearrangement uses TRBV15 and TRBJ1-5; D ambiguous. The V gene's germline CDR1 is LNHNV and CDR2 YYDKDF (reference sequence). Trimming left V 1 base short and J 2 bases short, with 9 bases between. The CDR3 has 15 residues. The CDR3 spells CATSRGGRGNQPQHF. The CDR3 nucleotides are TGTGCCACCAGCAGAGGAGGGCGTGGCAATCAGCCCCAGCATTTT. Variable domain in full (rest from reference TRBV15 and TRBJ1-5): DAMVIQNPRYQVTQFGKPVTLSCSQTLNHNVMYWYQQKSSQAPKLLFHYYDKDFNNEADTPDNFQSRRPNTSFCFLDIRSPGLGDTAMYLCATSRGGRGNQPQHFGDGTRLSIL.

This clonotype was recorded many times. The genes are TRBV5-1 and TRBJ2-2; D could derive from TRBD1 or TRBD2 (5 bases each). The V and J ends lost 5 bases and 4 bases respectively, with 15 bases between them. CDR3 length equals 15 residues. In germline, CDR1 is SGHRS, CDR2 YFSETQ. The CDR3 spells CASRPGRPSTGELFF. CDR3 nucleotides: TGCGCCAGCAGGCCGGGACGGCCGAGCACCGGGGAGCTGTTTTTT.

Only a few counts were recorded for this clonotype. A much larger clone differs from this one at a single base, so this may be a read error. V usage is TRBV7-7 and J usage is TRBJ2-5, with D perhaps given as TRBD1 or TRBD2 (5 bases each). Looked up from germline, CDR1 is SSHAT and CDR2 is FNYEAQ (reference sequence). The CDR3 is 15 amino acids. The CDR3 protein is CASSLGSGQQETQHF. CDR3 coding DNA: TGTGCTAGCAGCTTAGGTTCGGGGCAGCAAGAGACCCAGCACTTC.

This clonotype occurred once. A much bigger clone sits one base away, suggesting this may be a read error. The CDR3 does not end in the conserved phenylalanine or tryptophan, so this is likely a read error. The chain joins TRBV30 to TRBJ2-7, with a weak D call TRBD1 (5 bases). V lost 0 bases, J lost 1 base, and 7 bases lay in between. This CDR3 contains 13 residues. Per the germline V gene, CDR1 is GTSNPN and CDR2 is SVGIG (reference sequence). The CDR3 here is CAWSVDSSYEQYL. CDR3 in DNA: TGTGCCTGGAGTGTTGACAGTTCCTACGAGCAGTACCTC.

This clonotype has a handful of counts. V gene TRBV29-1 combines with J gene TRBJ1-1; 7 bases are a match to TRBD1. The ends lost 1 base at V and 6 bases at J; junction bases unmatched: 8. Germline CDR1 reads SQVTM; CDR2 reads ANQGSEA. This CDR3 has 14 amino acids. In DNA form, the CDR3 reads TGCAGCGTTGAAGGGCAGGGGGGGATGTCTGAAGCTTTCTTT. This gives the protein CSVEGQGGMSEAFF.

This clonotype was seen at least ten times. The rearrangement uses TRBV9 and TRBJ1-2; D is ambiguous. The V gene lost 4 bases and the J gene lost 7 bases, with 17 bases spanning the gap. Per the germline V gene, CDR1 is SGDLS and CDR2 is YYNGEE. The CDR3 totals 14 residues. CDR3 region: CASSPLGSPSGYTF. The CDR3 coding sequence is TGTGCCAGCAGCCCTCTAGGCAGCCCAAGTGGCTACACCTTC.